This is a list of T cell receptor beta chains from one sample in a study of T cells in Graves' hyperthyroidism and ophthalmopathy. MiXCR, run by TCRdb on the multiplex PCR reads, gives a single entry per CDR3 protein. The repertoire holds some 800,000 distinct CDR3 sequences, with approximately 40% as singletons. Input material: blood. These receptors were collected from a man between 18 and 29 years old with Graves' hyperthyroidism. Both conserved end residues are part of each CDR3. D genes are given only for firm matches. For some rows the clone size is stated as once, few or many, or as a class when expanded; others skip it.

>TRBD1|TRBJ2-2|TRBV7-8|few
TGTACCAGCAGCTTAGGGACAGTGAACACCGGGGAGCTGTTTTTT
CTSSLGTVNTGELFF
>-|TRBJ2-5|TRBV30|-
TGTGCCTGGAGTGCTCTAGGGGAGACCCAGTACTTC
CAWSALGETQYF
>-|TRBJ2-5|TRBV20-1|-
TGCAGTGCTGGGGGGACTCCCTCCTATCTGGAGACCCAGTACTTC
CSAGGTPSYLETQYF
>-|TRBJ2-5|TRBV7-2|-
TGTGCCAGCACCCGGGAAGGGGGAGGTGGTGAGACCCAGTACTTC
CASTREGGGGETQYF
>-|TRBJ2-7|TRBV29-1|-
TGCAGCGTTGAAGGGGACGGAAATTCCTACGAGCAGTACTTC
CSVEGDGNSYEQYF
>-|TRBJ1-2|TRBV12-3/TRBV12-4|-
TGTGCCAGCAGGATCGACAGGTTCGGTGGCTACACCTTC
CASRIDRFGGYTF
>TRBD1|TRBJ1-1|TRBV7-2|few
TGTGCCAACACCCCAGGGGGGGATATGAACACTGAAGCTTTCTTT
CANTPGGDMNTEAFF
>-|TRBJ2-2|TRBV7-8|-
TGTGCCAGCAGCTTTCCCGGCTTGTCGAACACCGGGGAGCTGTTTTTT
CASSFPGLSNTGELFF
>TRBD1|TRBJ1-2|TRBV19|-
TGTGCCACCAAGAGAATCGGGACAGTCTATGGCTACACCTTC
CATKRIGTVYGYTF
>-|TRBJ2-5|TRBV29-1|many
TGCAGCGTTGCGGATGGGTGGGAGACCCAGTACTTC
CSVADGWETQYF
>TRBD2|TRBJ2-7|TRBV10-2|many
TGTGCCAGCAGTGAGCCGGGAGGGAGCTACGAGCAGTACTTC
CASSEPGGSYEQYF
>-|TRBJ1-1|TRBV19|few
TGTGCCAGTTGGGGACGGATGAACACTGAAGCTTTCTTT
CASWGRMNTEAFF
>-|TRBJ1-4|TRBV5-4|-
TGTGCCAGCAGCTTGATGACCGGCACAACTAATGAAAAACTGTTTTTT
CASSLMTGTTNEKLFF
>-|TRBJ1-1|TRBV25-1|many
TGTGCCAGCAGCCCGCTAGACAGGAACACTGAAGCTTTCTTT
CASSPLDRNTEAFF
>TRBD1|TRBJ1-3|TRBV24-1|-
TGTGCCACCAGTGATCTGACAGGGGGCCTAGGAAACACCATATATTTT
CATSDLTGGLGNTIYF
>-|TRBJ2-3|TRBV12-3/TRBV12-4|-
TGTGCTAGTGTTGGACCCAGCACAGATACGCAGTATTTT
CASVGPSTDTQYF
>-|TRBJ2-6|TRBV6-5|-
TGTGCCAGCAGGGAGGGACTCAGTCCTGGGGCCAACGTCCTGACTTTC
CASREGLSPGANVLTF
>TRBD1|TRBJ2-5|TRBV20-1|many
TGCAGTGCTAGAGAGCGGACAGGGGGAGAGACCCAGTACTTC
CSARERTGGETQYF
>TRBD1|TRBJ1-1|TRBV19|many
TGTGCCAGTAGTACGGCTCAGGGGGCGGCCACTGAAGCTTTCTTT
CASSTAQGAATEAFF
>-|TRBJ1-1|TRBV7-2|once
TGTGCCAGCAGCCGTCCAGACGCCCCCGCCGGCACTGAAGCTTTCTTT
CASSRPDAPAGTEAFF
>-|TRBJ2-7|TRBV20-1|once
TGCAGTGCTAGGGGCCCGGCCTCCAACTTC
CSARGPASNF
>-|TRBJ2-2|TRBV29-1|-
TGCAGCGTTTCCGGGAACGCGAACATCGGGGAGCTGTTTTTT
CSVSGNANIGELFF
>-|TRBJ2-6|TRBV14|many
TGTGCCAGCAGCCAGACCTCAGGGGTTGGGGCCAACGTCCTGACTTTC
CASSQTSGVGANVLTF
>-|TRBJ2-5|TRBV7-2|many
TGTGCCAGCAGCTTAGGACTAGTTACGGAGACCCAGTACTTC
CASSLGLVTETQYF
>TRBD1|TRBJ2-5|TRBV19|-
TGTGCCAGTAGGCCCGGGACAGGGGGAGAGACCCAGTACTTC
CASRPGTGGETQYF
>-|TRBJ1-1|TRBV10-2|-
TGCGCCAGCAGATACAGGGCGACTGAAGCTTTCTTT
CASRYRATEAFF
>-|TRBJ1-1|TRBV7-3|many
TGTGCCAGCAGCTTACGGGGGCCTGACACTGAAGCTTTCTTT
CASSLRGPDTEAFF
>TRBD2|TRBJ2-1|TRBV7-3|-
TGTGCCAGCAGCCTAAGGGAGGGACCCTACAATGAGCAGTTCTTC
CASSLREGPYNEQFF
>-|TRBJ1-1|TRBV29-1|many
TGCAGCGTCTCTCCCCTTGACACTGAAGCTTTCTTT
CSVSPLDTEAFF
>-|TRBJ2-5|TRBV29-1|once
TGCAGCGCCCCCGGGACCCAGTACTTC
CSAPGTQYF
>-|TRBJ1-5|TRBV2|many
TGTGCCAGCAGTCTTGGGGCATTTCAGCATTTT
CASSLGAFQHF
>-|TRBJ2-7|TRBV20-1|-
TGCAGTGTTTCCTATCGGCGGAGCTTAAGTGAGCAGTACTTC
CSVSYRRSLSEQYF
>TRBD1|TRBJ1-5|TRBV20-1|-
TGCAGTGCTCCGGCCGGGACAGGGAATCAGCCCCAGCATTTT
CSAPAGTGNQPQHF
>-|TRBJ2-7|TRBV6-1|-
TGTGCCAGTCGTTCCGGGACGCAATTTTCCTACGAGCAGTACTTC
CASRSGTQFSYEQYF
>TRBD2|TRBJ2-7|TRBV2|-
TGTGCCAGCAGGACTAGCGGGGGGTACGACGAGCAGTACTTC
CASRTSGGYDEQYF
>-|TRBJ2-7|TRBV12-3/TRBV12-4|-
TGTGCCAGCAGCTCCCTCTTTGCTCAGCAGTACTTC
CASSSLFAQQYF
>-|TRBJ2-7|TRBV2|few
TGTGCCAGCAGTTTCTTCCAGGGGCTAGACGAGCAGTACTTC
CASSFFQGLDEQYF
>-|TRBJ1-1|TRBV2|many
TGTGCCAGCAGGCAGCCGCCGGGCGCTGAAGCTTTCTTT
CASRQPPGAEAFF
>-|TRBJ2-5|TRBV5-6|-
TGCGCCAGCAGCCAAGATACCAGAGCCCAAGAGACCCAGTACTTC
CASSQDTRAQETQYF
>-|TRBJ2-7|TRBV6-2/TRBV6-3|-
TGTGCCATCAGTTACGACGCCTTCAACGAGCAGTACTTC
CAISYDAFNEQYF
>TRBD1|TRBJ1-4|TRBV2|-
TGTGCCGGCAGCCGCGGACAGGATGAAAAACTGTTTTTT
CAGSRGQDEKLFF
>-|TRBJ1-4|TRBV29-1|many
TGCAGCGTTGTGGGCTATAATGAAAAACTGTTTTTT
CSVVGYNEKLFF
>-|TRBJ2-7|TRBV9|few
TGTGCCAGCAGCGTAGGGGGGACACTGGAGTACGAGCAGTACTTC
CASSVGGTLEYEQYF
>-|TRBJ1-2|TRBV2|few
TGTGCCAGCAGTGAGGTACAGGCTAACTATGGCTACACCTTC
CASSEVQANYGYTF
>-|TRBJ2-7|TRBV20-1|-
TGCAGTGTCACACAGGGTAGCTACGAGCAGTACTTC
CSVTQGSYEQYF
>TRBD2|TRBJ2-7|TRBV5-1|-
TGCGCCAGCAGACCATCTAGCGGGGGATACTACGAGCAGTACTTC
CASRPSSGGYYEQYF
>TRBD2|TRBJ2-2|TRBV25-1|-
TGTGCCCACAGCGGGAGTAGCACCGGGGAGCTGTTTTTT
CAHSGSSTGELFF
>-|TRBJ2-6|TRBV20-1|-
TGCAGTGTGGGGAGGGCCAACGTCCTGACTTTC
CSVGRANVLTF
>TRBD1|TRBJ2-5|TRBV12-3/TRBV12-4|many
TGTGCCAGCAGACCGGGACAGACCCAAGAGACCCAGTACTTC
CASRPGQTQETQYF
>-|TRBJ1-4|TRBV12-3/TRBV12-4|few
TGTGCCAGCAGTTTAGGATCCATTAATGAAAAACTGTTTTTT
CASSLGSINEKLFF
>-|TRBJ1-2|TRBV29-1|many
TGCAGCGTTGGGGATTTATTTAACTATGGCTACACCTTC
CSVGDLFNYGYTF
>-|TRBJ1-5|TRBV12-3/TRBV12-4|many
TGTGCCAGCAGACCGAGGGGCGGGCAGCCCCAGCATTTT
CASRPRGGQPQHF
>-|TRBJ1-3|TRBV20-1|-
TGCAGTGCCTCCGACAGGAGCTCTGGAAACACCATATATTTT
CSASDRSSGNTIYF
>TRBD2|TRBJ2-5|TRBV12-3/TRBV12-4|-
TGTGCCAGCAGCAAAGCGGGGTGGGCAGAGACCCAGTACTTC
CASSKAGWAETQYF
>-|TRBJ1-1|TRBV10-1|many
TGCGCCAGCAGTGAGGCCAGGGTGACTGAAGCTTTCTTT
CASSEARVTEAFF
>-|TRBJ2-1|TRBV29-1|-
TGCAGCGTCCCACGGGCGGGGAATGAGCAGTTCTTC
CSVPRAGNEQFF
>TRBD1|TRBJ1-6|TRBV5-1|many
TGCGCCAGCAGCTCACAGGGGGCGAACGTGGGGTGGATGGATTCACCCCTCCACTTT
CASSSQGANVGWMDSPLHF
>-|TRBJ2-7|TRBV5-1|few
TGCGCCAGCAGCTTGGCACAGACCAAGAGGGACGAGCAGTACTTC
CASSLAQTKRDEQYF
>-|TRBJ1-2|TRBV19|-
TGTGCCAGTAGTACCCCCGGAACAGCATTCTATGGCTACACCTTC
CASSTPGTAFYGYTF